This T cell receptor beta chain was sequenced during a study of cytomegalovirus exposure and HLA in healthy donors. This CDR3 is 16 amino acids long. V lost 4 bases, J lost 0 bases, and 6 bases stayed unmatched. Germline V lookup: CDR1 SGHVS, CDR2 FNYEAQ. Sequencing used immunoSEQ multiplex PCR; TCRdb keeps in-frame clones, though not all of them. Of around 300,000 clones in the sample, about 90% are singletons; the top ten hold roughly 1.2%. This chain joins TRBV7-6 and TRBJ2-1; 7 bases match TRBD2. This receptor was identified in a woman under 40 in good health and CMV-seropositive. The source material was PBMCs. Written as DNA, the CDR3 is TGTGCCAGCAGCTCTAGCGGATTAAGCTCCTACAATGAGCAGTTCTTC. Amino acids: CASSSSGLSSYNEQFF.